There are a few counts of the clone carrying this T cell receptor beta chain. Its antigen is not identified. The sample originates from a study of T-cell memory formation after mild COVID-19. Study summary: Largely, TCR clusters stayed within a single donor. Study findings and constraints: Later expanders leaned CD4+, whereas day 15 to 85 contracting clones were balanced CD4/CD8.

5'RACE, which relied on constant-segment primers, yielded TCR alpha and TCR beta cDNA libraries carrying sample barcodes and UMIs. From the 5' RACE reads, TCRdb called clonotypes with MiXCR, one entry per CDR3 protein. The sample includes about 390,000 distinct CDR3 sequences, roughly 15% seen only once; the top ten take under 25%. Germline values: CDR1 MNHEY, CDR2 SVGEGT. With 10 bases removed from V and 2 bases from J, the gap between germline ends came to 20 bases. The CDR3 covers 15 residues. The J gene is TRBJ2-5, the V gene TRBV6-2 or TRBV6-3, with a possible D match to TRBD1 (6 bases). The sequenced material came from PBMCs or a T cell subset sorted from them (not recorded which). This clonotype was obtained from a man aged 18 to 30 who had mild COVID-19 (a few samples of this study predate the infection). Cell type and time point are not known. CDR3 nucleotide sequence: TGTGCCACCCGGGACAACCTATTTTCACAAGAGACCCAGTACTTC. Translation gives CATRDNLFSQETQYF.